Below, one TCR beta chain is given with its context. Its antigen is unidentified. The length of the CDR3 is 15 residues. Trimming at V came to 0 bases and at J to 5 bases, leaving 5 bases not matched to a gene. CDR1 is SGHRS, CDR2 YFSETQ, per germline. Using its own MiXCR run on the RT-PCR reads, TCRdb lists one record per CDR3 protein. Altogether about 700,000 distinct CDR3 sequences are present, about 15% being singletons, with the ten largest covering 11%. The sample originates from a study of response to subunit inactivated influenza vaccine. Study-wide findings and caveats: There was a suggestion from the authors that each seasonal influenza vaccination recruits few new T cells.

The clonotype originates from a man in his fifties who received an inactivated influenza vaccine. This chain connects TRBV5-1 to TRBJ2-3; 8 bases agree with TRBD2. The sequencing used PBMCs from blood, collected approximately 13 days after vaccination. DNA of the CDR3: TGCGCCAGCAGCTTGGGGGTCACTAGCGGAGATACGCAGTATTTT. Protein product: CASSLGVTSGDTQYF.